This T cell receptor (beta chain) was sequenced in a study of shared clonotypes between healthy human individuals. Study-level information: The cohort comprised a couple of women and a few men. Their ages spanned 18 to 49 years. Used for every donor were three CD4 naive, three CD4 memory, two CD8 naive and one CD8 memory plate. Study observations and caveats: Naive subsets typically showed greater estimated richness than memory subsets.

Produced via immunoSEQ multiplex PCR; TCRdb's table is partial and in-frame only. The profile shows 950,000 to 1,300,000 clones, about three quarters of them singletons. This clone has a single count. Antigen: not known. Healthy HIV-negative adults with no recent acute infections or vaccinations were recruited as donors. The CDR3 covers 16 residues. Germline V gene data show CDR1 as SNHLY and CDR2 as FYNNEI. Trimming removed 8 bases from V and 1 base from J, with 20 bases in between. The J gene is TRBJ2-5, the V gene TRBV2; possibly TRBD1 for D (6 bases). This sequence originates from a man between 18 and 35 years old in good health. The source material was memory CD4+ T cells sorted from blood. The subset: CD45RA-negative fraction. CDR3 nucleotides: TGTGCCAGCGAACCCAGGGGTTGGGGGCCCCAAGAGACCCAGTACTTC. Its translation: CASEPRGWGPQETQYF. The entire variable domain, with the rest obtained from reference TRBV2 and TRBJ2-5, is as follows: EPEVTQTPSHQVTQMGQEVILRCVPISNHLYFYWYRQILGQKVEFLVSFYNNEISEKSEIFDDQFSVERPDGSNFTLKIRSTKLEDSAMYFCASEPRGWGPQETQYFGPGTRLLVL.